Described below is a single TCR beta chain sequence and its context. This record comes from a study of patients and donors after allogeneic stem cell transplantation. From the RT-PCR reads, TCRdb called clonotypes with MiXCR, one entry per CDR3 protein. In the table there are some 880,000 distinct CDR3 sequences, more than 15% of which are singletons. The J segment lost 7 bases and the V segment lost 0 bases, leaving 5 bases of the junction unmatched. The germline CDR1 and CDR2 sequences are SGHVS and FQNEAQ. The CDR3 is made up of 15 amino acids. The sequenced sample was blood, either unsorted or a sorted T cell fraction (not recorded which). The chain links TRBV7-8 to TRBJ2-1, with 8 nucleotides matching TRBD2. The receptor was derived from a human donor who was either an allogeneic HSCT recipient or a stem cell or donor lymphocyte infusion donor (not recorded which). It is not recorded whose cells these are; they may come from a transplant donor. This chain's CDR3 is CASSLAERETNEQFF. The DNA of the CDR3 is TGTGCCAGCAGCTTAGCGGAGCGGGAGACGAATGAGCAGTTCTTC.